The following is a TCR beta chain sequence with its context. The same CDR3 arises from other DNA sequences in this sample as well. Per the germline V gene, CDR1 is WNHNN and CDR2 is SYGVQD (reference sequence). V dropped 3 bases and J dropped 0 bases, with 10 bases sitting between them. This CDR3 is 15 amino acids long. The entry originates in a study of shared clonotypes between healthy human individuals. The material for each subset, its genomic DNA, was split evenly across several immunoSEQ plates. TCRdb's copy holds only in-frame clones and misses some; the assay was immunoSEQ multiplex PCR. The repertoire holds some 2,000,000 clones, with approximately 94% as singletons. CD45RO negativity and positive selection for CCR7 defined naive CD8 cells, a population that excluded terminally differentiated effector memory CD45RA+ cells.

Sample: naive CD8+ T cells sorted from blood. The rearrangement links TRBV10-1 to TRBJ2-3, with a possible D match to TRBD2 (6 bases). The clonotype comes from a man aged 18 to 35 in good health. The CDR3 nucleotides read TGCGCCAGCAGTGATGGAGGGTCTAGCACAGATACGCAGTATTTT. Amino acids: CASSDGGSSTDTQYF.